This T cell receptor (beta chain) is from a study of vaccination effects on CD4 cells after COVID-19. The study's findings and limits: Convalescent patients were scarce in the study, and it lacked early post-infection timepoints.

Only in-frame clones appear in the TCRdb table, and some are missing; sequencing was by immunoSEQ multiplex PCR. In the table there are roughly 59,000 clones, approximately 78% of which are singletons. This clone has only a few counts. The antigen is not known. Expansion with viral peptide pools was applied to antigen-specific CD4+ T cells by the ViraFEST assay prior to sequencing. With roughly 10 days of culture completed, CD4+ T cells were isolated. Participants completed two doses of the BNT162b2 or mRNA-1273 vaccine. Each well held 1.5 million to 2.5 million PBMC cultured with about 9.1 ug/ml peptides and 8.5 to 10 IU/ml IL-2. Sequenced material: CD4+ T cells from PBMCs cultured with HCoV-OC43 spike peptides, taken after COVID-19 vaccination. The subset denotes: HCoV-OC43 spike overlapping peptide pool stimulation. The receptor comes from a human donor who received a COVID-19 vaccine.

The CDR3 DNA sequence: TGTGCCAGCAGTGGAGCAGCCGATAATTCACCCCTCCACTTT. This translates into CASSGAADNSPLHF. The chain carries TRBV2 and TRBJ1-6; D unclear. The CDR3 length is 14 residues. CDR1 SNHLY and CDR2 FYNNEI come from the germline V gene. With 4 bases removed from V and 5 bases from J, the gap between germline ends came to 9 bases.